This T cell receptor beta chain was sequenced during a study of blood T cell repertoires in COVID-19 (TCRdb year 2020). With regard to the full study: Samples from collaborators originated in the United States, Italy and Spain and spanned both the acute and convalescent phases of COVID-19. The repertoires were released in a freely available public database intended as a resource for research on the immune response to SARS-CoV-2. The sample metadata nearly always contained a de-identified subject ID, COVID-19 status, age in years and sex. Deeply sampled blood TCRbeta repertoires from subjects exposed to, actively infected with, or recovered from COVID-19 were included in the dataset. The prospective study material was composed of cDNA or gDNA derived from T cells, B-cell-depleted T cells, or PBMCs. Where available, HLA class I and class II types were obtained from metadata supplied by the sample provider rather than from assay-based typing. The samples were drawn from the first 160 participants of the ongoing ImmuneRACE study and from over a thousand subjects provided by 6 global collaborators. Study-wide findings and limitations: Clinical and demographic metadata were provided uncurated, with the amount varying by source and participant.

On this clone itself: Its antigen is not yet known. The input lacks base qualities; no much larger clone sits a single base away.

Its CDR3 holds 15 amino acids, cysteine through phenylalanine. Only the CDR3 region is kept as DNA, spanning 45 bases read in frame from base 1. V drops 0 bases and J drops 6 bases, leaving 15 bases in between. CDR1 and CDR2 were assigned from the germline V gene as SGHRS and YFSETQ. Participants in the prospective study were aged about 18 to 89 years, lived in some 24 United States geographic areas, and enrolled through a virtual design. To assign participants to cohorts, the prospective study relied on clinical history that participants themselves reported in a screening survey and a study questionnaire. For ImmuneRACE Cohort 3, a participant was defined as recovered based on two consecutive negative NP/OP PCR tests, clearance by a healthcare professional, or resolution of symptoms. In the prospective study, mobile phlebotomists collected whole blood, serum and a nasopharyngeal or oropharyngeal swab from each participant. Participants in the prospective study had the option to provide additional blood draws and questionnaires over a roughly 2-month period. Before DNA extraction, prospective study blood samples were shipped either frozen or at room temperature.

TCRbeta CDR3 regions were amplified from genomic DNA by means of the immunoSEQ Assay, a bias-controlled multiplex PCR. The original pipeline was this. The number of nucleated cells in each sample was estimated from the amplification of reference gene primers within the assay. Sequence reads were collapsed and filtered to measure the absolute abundance of every unique TCRbeta CDR3 rearrangement. For each sample, productive Simpson clonality was calculated as the square root of Simpson's diversity index across productive rearrangements. TCRdb provides this immuneACCESS table in a form limited to in-frame rearrangements. Some clones are lacking; in checked studies, under half of them reflect an unresolved V gene, and why the rest are absent is not known. D and trimming come from the DNA, and the V and J calls and clone size come from that table. For this sample the table gives a few hundred thousand clones, of which roughly 88% were detected only once. Jointly, the top ten make up around 2.2% of the sample.

This TCR was sampled from a man aged 30 to 39 who had recovered from COVID-19. Source material: PBMCs or T cells enriched from blood (not recorded which). This chain is built from TRBV5-1 and TRBJ1-2, with an unclear D gene assignment. The CDR3 loop reads CASSLDMGFRDGYTF. The DNA reads TGCGCCAGCAGCTTGGATATGGGTTTCCGGGATGGCTACACCTTC. Where the CDR3 stops, the reference TRBV5-1 and TRBJ1-2 genes take over; the full variable domain is KAGVTQTPRYLIKTRGQQVTLSCSPISGHRSVSWYQQTPGQGLQFLFEYFSETQRNKGNFPGRFSGRQFSNSRSEMNVSTLELGDSALYLCASSLDMGFRDGYTFGSGTRLTVV.